These 21 T cell receptor beta chains share one sample of origin, sequenced in a study of blood T cell repertoires in COVID-19. TCRdb keeps only in-frame clones here, not all; method: immunoSEQ multiplex PCR. The profile shows 100,000 to 150,000 clones, approximately 80% of them singletons. Specimen: peripheral blood. Receptors were obtained from a woman aged 60 to 75 with acute or convalescent COVID-19.

J is TRBJ1-1 and V is TRBV5-1, with no clear D. Trimming pared 5 bases from V and 0 bases from J, leaving 14 bases between. Per the germline V gene, CDR1 is SGHRS and CDR2 is YFSETQ. The CDR3 spans 15 residues. The CDR3 reads CASSLDRGMNTEAFF. The CDR3 DNA sequence: TGCGCCAGCAGTCTAGATAGAGGCATGAACACTGAAGCTTTCTTT.

The chain's CDR3 is CASSLEGAGYGYTF. Here the CDR3 DNA reads TGTGCCAGCAGCTTGGAGGGGGCGGGTTATGGCTACACCTTC. This chain uses TRBV7-3 with TRBJ1-2; 7 bases agree with TRBD1. With 3 bases clipped from V and 5 bases from J, the junction kept 6 bases outside the gene matches. The CDR3 runs to 14 residues. CDR1 SGHTA and CDR2 FQGTGA come from the germline V gene. Complete variable domain (other parts from reference TRBV7-3 and TRBJ1-2): GAGVSQTPSNKVTEKGKYVELRCDPISGHTALYWYRQSLGQGPEFLIYFQGTGAADDSGLPNDRFFAVRPEGSVSTLKIQRTERGDSAVYLCASSLEGAGYGYTFGSGTRLTVV.

As for this clone: The same CDR3 is also encoded by other DNA sequences in this sample. The CDR3: CASSPGQDPNYGYTF. Here the CDR3 DNA reads TGTGCCAGCTCACCGGGACAGGACCCTAACTATGGCTACACCTTC. The V gene is TRBV18, the J gene TRBJ1-2, with 8 bases aligning to TRBD1. The CDR3 is made up of 15 amino acids. V was pared by 3 bases and J by 0 bases, with 3 bases of the junction left unmatched. The germline V gene has CDR1 KGHSH and CDR2 LQKENI.

The CDR3 sequence is CASSSGVEQFF. In nucleotides, the CDR3 is TGTGCCAGCAGCTCCGGGGTTGAGCAGTTCTTC. The chain carries TRBV7-9 and TRBJ2-1; a weak D match, TRBD2 (5 bases). Germline V lookup: CDR1 SEHNR, CDR2 FQNEAQ (reference sequence). The V and J ends lost 4 bases and 9 bases respectively, with 7 bases between them. The CDR3 loop spans 11 amino acids.

V gene TRBV24-1 combines with J gene TRBJ2-5, with 8 bases identical to TRBD2. J lost 2 bases, V lost 7 bases, and 2 bases had no gene match. Germline V gives CDR1 KGHDR, CDR2 SFDVKD. This CDR3 has 13 residues. The chain's CDR3 is CATSASGQETQYF. As DNA, the CDR3 is TGTGCCACCAGCGCTAGCGGGCAAGAGACCCAGTACTTC.

V usage is TRBV4-1 and J usage is TRBJ1-4, with TRBD1 matching 7 bases. This CDR3 contains 14 residues. With V trimmed by 4 bases and J by 7 bases, 6 bases remained unmatched. Germline loops: CDR1 MGHRA, CDR2 YSYEKL. The CDR3 is CASSLAQGVEKLFF. The CDR3 nucleotides read TGCGCCAGCAGCCTCGCCCAGGGGGTTGAAAAACTGTTTTTT.

The chain combines TRBV5-8 with TRBJ2-4; TRBD1 aligns across 7 bases. The CDR3 extends over 16 amino acids. The germline V gene encodes CDR1 SGHTS and CDR2 YDEGEE. The trim removed 2 bases at V and 0 bases at J, leaving 5 bases unmatched. CDR3 sequence: CASSFGQAIAKNIQYF. The CDR3 DNA reads TGTGCCAGCAGCTTCGGACAGGCCATAGCCAAAAACATTCAGTACTTC.

The V and J genes are TRBV10-3 and TRBJ1-6, with a tentative D call TRBD1 (5 bases). The CDR3 consists of 16 residues. Trimming shortened V by 0 bases and J by 10 bases, and 16 bases separated the two germline ends. Germline V gene data show CDR1 as ENHRY and CDR2 as SYGVKD. CDR3 in amino acids: CAISESGSRVGSPLHF. The CDR3 region has the DNA TGTGCCATCAGTGAGTCGGGGTCCAGGGTAGGCTCACCCCTCCACTTT.

The chain combines TRBV5-1 with TRBJ2-1; 8 nucleotides agree with TRBD1. The CDR3 covers 14 residues. The V segment lost 0 bases and the J segment 8 bases; nucleotides outside the gene matches: 4. CDR1 is SGHRS, CDR2 YFSETQ, per germline. CDR3 sequence: CASSLAQGAYEQFF. The DNA of the CDR3 is TGCGCCAGCAGCTTGGCGCAGGGGGCCTATGAGCAGTTCTTC.

This chain links TRBV18 with TRBJ1-2; 7 positions agree with TRBD1. Trimming cost V 3 bases and J 6 bases; bases outside gene matches: 7. Looked up from germline, CDR1 is KGHSH and CDR2 is LQKENI. The CDR3 totals 14 residues. CDR3 nucleotide sequence: TGTGCCAGCTCACCTCGACAGGGACTGGATGGCTACACCTTC. Protein sequence: CASSPRQGLDGYTF.

This clone appeared a single time. This sample also contains other DNA sequences that code for the same CDR3. The CDR3 loop reads CASSPGGTEAFF. The CDR3 DNA follows: TGCGCCAGCAGTCCGGGGGGGACTGAAGCTTTCTTT. This sequence joins TRBV5-1 and TRBJ1-1, with a possible D match to TRBD1 (5 bases). Trimming pared 5 bases from V and 5 bases from J, leaving 10 bases between. Looked up from germline, CDR1 is SGHRS and CDR2 is YFSETQ. The CDR3 is 12 amino acids.

The chain combines TRBV27 with TRBJ2-3; 7 nucleotides line up with TRBD1. The CDR3 spans 15 residues. V lost 0 bases, J lost 6 bases, and 6 bases stayed unmatched. Looked up from germline, CDR1 is MNHEY and CDR2 is SMNVEV (reference sequence). The CDR3 spells CASSLSPTGTDTQYF. In DNA form, the CDR3 reads TGTGCCAGCAGTTTATCGCCGACAGGGACGGATACGCAGTATTTT.

The chain couples TRBV5-6 to TRBJ1-5, with D possibly matching TRBD1 (5 bases). Trimming removed 1 base at V and 2 bases at J, with 16 bases between. Germline V gene data show CDR1 as SGHDT and CDR2 as YYEEEE. The CDR3 length is 17 residues. DNA for the CDR3: TGTGCCAGCAGCTTGCAGGAGACAGCTAGGGGCAATCAGCCCCAGCATTTT. Amino acids: CASSLQETARGNQPQHF.

The chain couples TRBV24-1 to TRBJ2-3, with 9 nucleotides matching TRBD2. This CDR3 spans 15 amino acids. Germline V lookup: CDR1 KGHDR, CDR2 SFDVKD. The V and J ends lost 6 bases and 2 bases, in that order; junction bases with no gene match: 5. The chain's CDR3 is CATSSTSGFTDTQYF. The CDR3 DNA follows: TGTGCCACCAGTTCCACTAGCGGGTTCACAGATACGCAGTATTTT.

This clone was found once. This sequence joins TRBV11-1 and TRBJ1-1; TRBD1 is a possible D gene (5 bases). Trimming pared 3 bases from V and 4 bases from J, leaving 9 bases between. CDR1 and CDR2 from the germline V gene are SGHAT and FQDESV (reference sequence). The CDR3 spans 13 residues. CDR3 region: CASSFQGLTEAFF. For the CDR3, the DNA is TGTGCCAGCAGCTTCCAGGGCCTCACTGAAGCTTTCTTT.

The rearrangement joins TRBV7-3 to TRBJ2-3, with D maybe TRBD1 (6 bases). This CDR3 has 15 residues. The V gene lost 4 bases and the J gene lost 2 bases, with 13 bases spanning the gap. Per germline, CDR1 SGHTA and CDR2 FQGTGA. The CDR3 protein is CASSSQGTYTDTQYF. DNA of the CDR3: TGTGCCAGCAGCTCCCAGGGGACATACACAGATACGCAGTATTTT. The whole variable domain, remainder taken from reference TRBV7-3 and TRBJ2-3, is GAGVSQTPSNKVTEKGKYVELRCDPISGHTALYWYRQSLGQGPEFLIYFQGTGAADDSGLPNDRFFAVRPEGSVSTLKIQRTERGDSAVYLCASSSQGTYTDTQYFGPGTRLTVL.

V and J are TRBV14 and TRBJ2-7; 10 nucleotides line up with TRBD2. The CDR3 runs 18 residues. Trimming took 8 bases from V and 0 from J; bases not matched to a gene: 16. Germline assignment: CDR1 SGHDN and CDR2 FVKESK. The CDR3 loop reads CASSGPLAGARSSYEQYF. The DNA of the CDR3 is TGTGCCAGCTCGGGCCCTCTAGCGGGGGCCAGGAGCTCCTACGAGCAGTACTTC. The full variable domain, in which reference TRBV14 and TRBJ2-7 provide the parts outside the CDR3, is EAGVTQFPSHSVIEKGQTVTLRCDPISGHDNLYWYRRVMGKEIKFLLHFVKESKQDESGMPNNRFLAERTGGTYSTLKVQPAELEDSGVYFCASSGPLAGARSSYEQYFGPGTRLTVT.

This chain links TRBV3-1 (or the pseudogene TRBV3-2) with TRBJ1-1; D might be TRBD1 (6 bases). The V gene lost 4 bases and the J gene lost 4 bases, with 10 bases spanning the gap. The germline CDR1 and CDR2 sequences are LGHDT and YNNKEL (reference sequence). The CDR3 is 13 residues long. The CDR3 reads CASSLDRSTEAFF. CDR3 in DNA: TGTGCCAGCAGCCTAGACAGGTCCACTGAAGCTTTCTTT.

The chain combines TRBV9 with TRBJ2-3, with D perhaps TRBD2 (6 bases). CDR3 size: 14 residues. CDR1 and CDR2 from the germline V gene are SGDLS and YYNGEE. The V end lost 2 bases, the J end lost 2 bases, and 9 bases lay between the germline ends. Here the CDR3 reads CASSVWGDTDTQYF. CDR3 DNA: TGTGCCAGCAGCGTGTGGGGGGACACAGATACGCAGTATTTT.

In DNA form, the CDR3 reads TGTGCCAGCAAGGGACAGGGGGGCCCCTACACCTTC. Translating it yields CASKGQGGPYTF. This sequence joins TRBV11-2 and TRBJ1-2; 11 bases are shared with TRBD1. From germline, CDR1 is SGHAT and CDR2 FQNNGV. V trimming: 7 bases; J trimming: 10 bases; junction bases outside the gene matches: 5. This CDR3 is 12 amino acids long.

This clone was counted only a few times. This rearrangement joins TRBV5-1 to TRBJ2-1; the match to TRBD2 covers 9 bases. V dropped 1 base and J dropped 5; count of bases not matched to a gene: 4. Germline V gene data show CDR1 as SGHRS and CDR2 as YFSETQ. This CDR3 has 15 amino acids. Written as DNA, the CDR3 is TGCGCCAGCAGCTTGAGGCAGCGGGGGGACAATGAGCAGTTCTTC. Its protein product is CASSLRQRGDNEQFF.